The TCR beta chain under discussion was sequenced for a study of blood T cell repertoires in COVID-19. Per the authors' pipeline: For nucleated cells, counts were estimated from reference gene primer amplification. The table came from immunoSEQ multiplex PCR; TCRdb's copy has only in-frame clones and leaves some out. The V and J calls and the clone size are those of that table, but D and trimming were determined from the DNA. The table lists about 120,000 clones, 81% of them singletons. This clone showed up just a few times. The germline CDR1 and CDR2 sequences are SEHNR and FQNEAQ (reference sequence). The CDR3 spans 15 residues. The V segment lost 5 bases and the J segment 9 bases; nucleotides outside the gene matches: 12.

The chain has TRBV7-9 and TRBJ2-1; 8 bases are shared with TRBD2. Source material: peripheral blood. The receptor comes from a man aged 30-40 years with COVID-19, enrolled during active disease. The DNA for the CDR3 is TGTGCCAGCAGCGAAATCTCGCGGGGGGTAATTGAGCAGTTCTTC. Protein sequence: CASSEISRGVIEQFF. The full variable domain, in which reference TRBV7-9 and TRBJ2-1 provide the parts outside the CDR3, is DTGVSQNPRHKITKRGQNVTFRCDPISEHNRLYWYRQTLGQGPEFLTYFQNEAQLEKSRLLSDRFSAERPKGSFSTLEIQRTEQGDSAMYLCASSEISRGVIEQFFGPGTRLTVL.